The 21 T cell receptor beta chains presented below share a single source sample, sequenced in a study of shared clonotypes between healthy human individuals. Clones were sequenced by immunoSEQ multiplex PCR, and TCRdb holds only the in-frame ones, with some missing. This sample carries more than 1 million clones, roughly 74% of them seen once, and the ten largest clones take 0.52%. Input material: memory CD4+ T cells from PBMCs. Subset of the sample: CD45RA-negative fraction. The receptors here all came from a young man in good health. Some clones in this sample may be carry-over from other donors' samples.

This clone turned up a few times. Other DNA sequences of this sample code for an identical CDR3. V gene TRBV30 combines with J gene TRBJ1-1; D is unresolved. The CDR3 runs 13 residues. The germline CDR1 and CDR2 sequences are GTSNPN and SVGIG (reference sequence). V shed 1 base and J shed 2 bases, with 8 bases lying between them. The CDR3 bases are TGTGCCTGGAGTGCCCATGTAAACACTGAAGCTTTCTTT. Amino acid sequence: CAWSAHVNTEAFF.

The chain joins TRBV7-3 to TRBJ2-7; TRBD1 matches 7 bases. J gave up 4 bases and V 5 bases, and 11 bases lay outside the gene matches. CDR1 is SGHTA, CDR2 FQGTGA, per germline. The CDR3 is made up of 15 amino acids. The CDR3 DNA follows: TGTGCCAGCAGCACCCAACCGGGACAGCTTTACGAGCAGTACTTC. It translates to CASSTQPGQLYEQYF.

The chain employs TRBV5-1 and TRBJ2-3, with 10 bases lining up with TRBD1. The CDR3 spans 15 residues. J was trimmed by 4 bases and V by 5 bases; bases with no gene match: 7. Germline CDR1 SGHRS, CDR2 YFSETQ. The chain's CDR3 is CASSPDRGPSDTQYF. As DNA, the CDR3 is TGCGCCAGCAGTCCTGACAGGGGGCCTTCAGATACGCAGTATTTT.

This chain uses TRBV10-3 with TRBJ2-7; TRBD1 is a possible D gene (8 bases). Germline assignment: CDR1 ENHRY and CDR2 SYGVKD. Trimming shortened V by 7 bases and J by 7 bases, and 17 bases separated the two germline ends. This CDR3 comprises 13 residues. The CDR3 spells CAINLDREGEQYF. The CDR3 region has the DNA TGTGCCATCAACCTGGACAGGGAGGGGGAGCAGTACTTC.

The chain uses TRBV27 and TRBJ1-1; weak D call: TRBD1 (6 bases). V was pared by 7 bases and J by 11 bases, with 20 bases between. CDR3 length: 13 amino acids. In germline, CDR1 is MNHEY, CDR2 SMNVEV (reference sequence). The CDR3 region is CASTSHGGWVAFF. CDR3 DNA: TGTGCCAGCACTTCCCATGGGGGCTGGGTCGCTTTCTTT.

This chain joins TRBV29-1 and TRBJ2-5; TRBD2 aligns across 8 bases. The CDR3 is 13 residues long. V shed 3 bases, J shed 5 bases, and the junction held 5 bases outside the gene matches. CDR1 and CDR2 from the germline V gene are SQVTM and ANQGSEA. For the CDR3, the DNA is TGCAGCGTTGACGGGAGGGCCGGGGAGACCCAGTACTTC. Its protein is CSVDGRAGETQYF.

The chain has TRBV19 and TRBJ2-3, with unresolved D. The length of the CDR3 is 12 residues. Deletions cut 6 bases from V and 5 bases from J, with 9 bases between. Per the germline V gene, CDR1 is LNHDA and CDR2 is SQIVND (reference sequence). In DNA, the CDR3 is TGTGCCAGTAGCCCCCAACGAGATACGCAGTATTTT. It codes for CASSPQRDTQYF.

This clone was seen a handful of times. The chain joins TRBV5-1 to TRBJ1-1, with D perhaps matching TRBD1 (6 bases). V lost 4 bases and J lost 2, with 21 bases in between. The V gene's germline CDR1 is SGHRS and CDR2 YFSETQ. CDR3 length: 17 residues. The DNA of the CDR3 is TGCGCCAGCAGCCCTGGGGCCAGGGGACCTCTTAACACTGAAGCTTTCTTT. It is translated as CASSPGARGPLNTEAFF.

The V call is TRBV7-2, the J call TRBJ1-1; D not resolved. Germline assignment: CDR1 SGHTA and CDR2 FQGNSA. The CDR3 is 13 amino acids. V was cut by 5 bases and J by 1 base, with 8 bases left in between. Here the CDR3 DNA reads TGTGCCAGCAGCCAAGACCCGAACACTGAAGCTTTCTTT. This codes for CASSQDPNTEAFF.

This chain links TRBV19 with TRBJ1-2, with 7 positions matching TRBD1. This CDR3 spans 14 amino acids. In germline, CDR1 is LNHDA, CDR2 SQIVND (reference sequence). V trimming: 6 bases; J trimming: 2 bases; junction bases outside the gene matches: 6. The CDR3 DNA is TGTGCCAGTAGACAACAGGGGACCAACTATGGCTACACCTTC. Translation: CASRQQGTNYGYTF. Drawing the rest from reference TRBV19 and TRBJ1-2, the complete variable domain is DGGITQSPKYLFRKEGQNVTLSCEQNLNHDAMYWYRQDPGQGLRLIYYSQIVNDFQKGDIAEGYSVSREKKESFPLTVTSAQKNPTAFYLCASRQQGTNYGYTFGSGTRLTVV.

This chain uses TRBV28 with TRBJ1-4; 10 bases are shared with TRBD1. The CDR3 length is 18 residues. The germline V gene encodes CDR1 MDHEN and CDR2 SYDVKM. Trimming took 6 bases from V and 8 from J; bases not matched to a gene: 18. CDR3 loop: CASRPGTLTDRGREKLFF. Here the CDR3 DNA reads TGTGCCAGCAGACCAGGAACTCTAACGGACAGGGGGAGGGAAAAACTGTTTTTT.

The rearrangement uses TRBV5-6 and TRBJ2-1, with 11 bases lining up with TRBD2. Germline V gene data show CDR1 as SGHDT and CDR2 as YYEEEE. V lost 4 bases to trimming and J lost 3 bases; unmatched junction nucleotides: 3. The CDR3 length is 15 residues. The CDR3 region is CASSPLAGDYNEQFF. CDR3 DNA sequence: TGTGCCAGCAGCCCACTAGCGGGAGACTACAATGAGCAGTTCTTC.

About this clone itself: One end of the junction is discordant with germline, which a read error may explain. The chain recombines TRBV10-1 with TRBJ2-7, with a weak D call TRBD1 (5 bases). CDR1 is WNHNN and CDR2 is SYGVQD in the germline V gene (reference sequence). This CDR3 has 14 residues. This CDR3 is CASSTGLAAYAQYF. The CDR3 DNA follows: TGCGCCAGCAGTACAGGTCTGGCGGCCTACGCGCAGTACTTC.

This rearrangement joins TRBV5-1 to TRBJ2-5; 7 bases map to TRBD2. CDR3 length: 14 residues. Unmatched junction bases numbered 8, after V lost 4 bases and J lost 5 bases. In germline, CDR1 is SGHRS, CDR2 YFSETQ. CDR3: CASSKEGLQETQYF. CDR3 coding DNA: TGCGCCAGCAGCAAGGAGGGACTACAGGAGACCCAGTACTTC.

This clone was picked up a small number of times. The rearrangement links TRBV7-3 to TRBJ2-3; the D is unclear. Germline lookup yields CDR1 SGHTA and CDR2 FQGTGA. Between the trimmed V and J ends, which lost 6 bases and 6 bases, there was a span of 16 bases. CDR3 length equals 14 residues. Here the CDR3 DNA reads TGTGCCAGCAGTTCCAGACGCCAAGGGGATACGCAGTATTTT. The encoded protein is CASSSRRQGDTQYF.

The V and J genes are TRBV6-6 and TRBJ2-7; 7 bases line up with TRBD1. Trimming at V came to 2 bases and at J to 2 bases, leaving 3 bases not matched to a gene. The CDR3 has 14 amino acids. CDR1 is MNHNY, CDR2 SVGAGI, per germline (reference sequence). CDR3 protein: CASSYTTGTYEQYF. The CDR3 DNA reads TGTGCCAGCAGTTACACGACAGGGACCTACGAGCAGTACTTC.

This chain joins TRBV18 and TRBJ2-2; a possible D gene is TRBD1 (5 bases). V was trimmed by 2 bases and J by 1 base, leaving 14 bases between them. Germline values: CDR1 KGHSH, CDR2 LQKENI. This CDR3 spans 17 amino acids. The CDR3 DNA follows: TGTGCCAGCTCACCAACAACGCAGGGCTTGAACACCGGGGAGCTGTTTTTT. It specifies CASSPTTQGLNTGELFF.

V and J are TRBV28 and TRBJ1-2, with 7 bases lining up with TRBD1. The CDR3 sequence is 15 residues long. Germline V gives CDR1 MDHEN, CDR2 SYDVKM. Unmatched junction bases numbered 11, after V lost 6 bases and J lost 4 bases. CDR3 nucleotides: TGTGCCAGCAGCTCCTCAGGGGGTAGGTTCTATGGCTACACCTTC. It codes for CASSSSGGRFYGYTF.

This clone was observed once. The genes are TRBV6-6 and TRBJ2-7; D might be TRBD1 (6 bases). CDR1 and CDR2 from the germline V gene are MNHNY and SVGAGI (reference sequence). This CDR3 has 15 amino acids. V was shortened by 4 bases and J by 0 bases, with 13 bases between the two germline ends. DNA of the CDR3: TGTGCCAGCAGTTTATATCAGGGGAACTCCTACGAGCAGTACTTC. This gives the protein CASSLYQGNSYEQYF.

The V and J genes are TRBV21-1 and TRBJ2-7; TRBD2 is the table's D call and was not checked against the DNA. TRBV21-1 is recorded as a pseudogene. The CDR3 consists of 14 residues. Written as DNA, the CDR3 is TGTGCCAGCAGCAAAGCGCATCGGGGGTACGAGCAGTACTTC. Encoded protein: CASSKAHRGYEQYF.

V and J are TRBV5-5 and TRBJ2-5; D call uncertain. The CDR3 extends over 16 amino acids. Trimming took off 1 base at V and 5 bases at J, with 18 bases between the two ends. Germline V lookup: CDR1 SGHKS, CDR2 YYEKEE (reference sequence). DNA for the CDR3: TGTGCCAGCAGCTTGAATCCTGCCTGGGCCCGGGAGACCCAGTACTTC. Encoded protein: CASSLNPAWARETQYF.